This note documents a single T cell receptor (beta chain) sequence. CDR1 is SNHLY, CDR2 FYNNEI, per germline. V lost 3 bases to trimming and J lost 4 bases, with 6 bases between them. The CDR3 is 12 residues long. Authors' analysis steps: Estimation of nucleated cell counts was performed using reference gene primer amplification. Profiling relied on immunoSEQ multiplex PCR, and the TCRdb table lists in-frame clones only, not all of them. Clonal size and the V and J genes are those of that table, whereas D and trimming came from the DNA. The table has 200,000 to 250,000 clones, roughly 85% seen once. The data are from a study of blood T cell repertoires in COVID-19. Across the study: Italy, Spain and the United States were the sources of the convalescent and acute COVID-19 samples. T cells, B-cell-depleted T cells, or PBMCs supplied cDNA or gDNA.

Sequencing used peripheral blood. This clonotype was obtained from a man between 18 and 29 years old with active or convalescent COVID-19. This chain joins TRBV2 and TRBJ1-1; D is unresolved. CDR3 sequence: CASSDWSTEAFF. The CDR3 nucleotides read TGTGCCAGCAGTGACTGGAGCACTGAAGCTTTCTTT.